This T cell receptor beta chain was sequenced during a study of blood T cells in healthy people across ages. This clonotype was observed at least ten times. No antigen is known for it. Through a sample-barcoded 5' primer and a J-beta primer mix, a second PCR was run for roughly 6 to 11 cycles. TCRdb redid the calling of the 5' RACE reads with MiXCR, one entry per CDR3 protein. There are 1.5 million to 2 million distinct CDR3 sequences in the sample; under 30% occur only once, and 7.7% lies in the top ten. The germline V gene has CDR1 DFQATT and CDR2 SNEGSKA (reference sequence). V was pared by 6 bases and J by 3 bases, with 7 bases of the junction left unmatched. CDR3 size: 13 residues. Study-wide results and limits: Researchers report that TCR beta diversity correlated strongly with naive T cell percentage. The fall in TCR beta diversity per million T cells was roughly linear with age.

Roughly 9.5 milliliters of peripheral blood were drawn from each donor into EDTA-treated tubes. Sequenced: blood. The V call is TRBV20-1, the J call TRBJ2-7; 8 positions match TRBD2. The clonotype originates from a woman in her 30s in good health. The CDR3 nucleotides read TGCAGTGCCGAGGGACTAGAGGGCTACGAGCAGTACTTC. Its translation: CSAEGLEGYEQYF.